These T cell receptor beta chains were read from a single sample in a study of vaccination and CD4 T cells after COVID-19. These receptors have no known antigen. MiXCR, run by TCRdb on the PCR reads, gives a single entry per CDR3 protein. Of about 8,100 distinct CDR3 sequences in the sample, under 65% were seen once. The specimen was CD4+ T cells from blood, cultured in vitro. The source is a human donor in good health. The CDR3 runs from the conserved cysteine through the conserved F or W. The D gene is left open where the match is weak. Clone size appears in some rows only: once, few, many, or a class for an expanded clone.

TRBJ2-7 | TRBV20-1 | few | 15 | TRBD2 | CSMTDRLAGTYEQYF | TGCAGCATGACAGATCGACTAGCGGGAACCTACGAGCAGTACTTC
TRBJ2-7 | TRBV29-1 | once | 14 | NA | CSVEGPGVLREQYF | TGCAGCGTTGAAGGCCCCGGGGTCCTGAGAGAGCAGTACTTC
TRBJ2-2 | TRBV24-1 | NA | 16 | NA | CATSDLQGGETGELFF | TGTGCCACCAGTGATTTGCAGGGGGGGGAGACCGGGGAGCTGTTTTTT
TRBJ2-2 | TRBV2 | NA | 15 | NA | CASRQGRLDTGELFF | TGTGCCAGCAGGCAGGGGCGCCTAGACACCGGGGAGCTGTTTTTT
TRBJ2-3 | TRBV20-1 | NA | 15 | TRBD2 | CSATGLAGVTDTQYF | TGCAGTGCTACGGGGTTAGCGGGAGTCACAGATACGCAGTATTTT
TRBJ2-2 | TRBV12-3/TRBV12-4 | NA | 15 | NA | CASTTTPQVSGELFF | TGTGCCAGCACTACGACGCCCCAAGTCTCCGGGGAGCTGTTTTTT
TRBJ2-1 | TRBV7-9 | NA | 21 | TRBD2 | CASSPSPVLAGGPQSYNEQFF | TGTGCCAGCAGCCCGAGTCCTGTACTAGCGGGAGGGCCGCAGTCCTACAATGAGCAGTTCTTC
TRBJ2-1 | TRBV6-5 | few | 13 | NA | CASSYALLNEQFF | TGTGCCAGCAGTTATGCCCTTCTCAATGAGCAGTTCTTC
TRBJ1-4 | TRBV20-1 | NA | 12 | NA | CSVLTTNEKLFF | TGCAGTGTGCTCACAACTAATGAAAAACTGTTTTTT
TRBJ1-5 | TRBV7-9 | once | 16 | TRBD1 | CASSLSGTGGKEPQHF | TGTGCCAGCAGCTTATCCGGGACAGGGGGCAAAGAACCCCAGCATTTT
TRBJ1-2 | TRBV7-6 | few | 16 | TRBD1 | CASSPIRDRDSDGYTF | TGTGCCAGCAGCCCAATACGGGACAGGGATTCCGATGGCTACACCTTC
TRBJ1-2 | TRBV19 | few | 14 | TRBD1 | CASSTGQARGGYTF | TGTGCCAGTAGTACCGGACAGGCTCGAGGGGGCTACACCTTC
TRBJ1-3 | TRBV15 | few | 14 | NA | CATTRALSGNTIYF | TGTGCCACCACCCGGGCCCTATCTGGAAACACCATATATTTT
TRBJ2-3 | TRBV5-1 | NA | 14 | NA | CANRLVGDGDTQYF | TGCGCCAACCGCTTGGTTGGGGATGGAGATACGCAGTATTTT
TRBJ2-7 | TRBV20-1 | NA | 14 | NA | CSARDLRTQYEQYF | TGCAGTGCTAGAGATCTCCGGACACAATACGAGCAGTACTTC
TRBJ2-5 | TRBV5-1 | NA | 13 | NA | CASSLVWGETQYF | TGCGCCAGCAGCTTGGTGTGGGGAGAGACCCAGTACTTC
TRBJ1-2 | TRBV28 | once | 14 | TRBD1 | CASSFWGQGRGYTF | TGTGCCAGCAGTTTTTGGGGACAGGGTCGTGGCTACACCTTC
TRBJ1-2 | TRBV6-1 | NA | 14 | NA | CASREETGLYGYTF | TGTGCCAGCAGAGAAGAGACAGGCCTCTATGGCTACACCTTC
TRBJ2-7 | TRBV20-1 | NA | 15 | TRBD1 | CSARDTGTGLYEQYF | TGCAGTGCTAGAGATACTGGGACAGGACTCTACGAGCAGTACTTC
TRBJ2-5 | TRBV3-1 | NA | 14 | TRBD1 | CASSDGQGRETQYF | TGTGCCAGCAGCGATGGACAGGGAAGAGAGACCCAGTACTTC
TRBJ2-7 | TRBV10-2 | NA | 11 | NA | CASSVGDEQYF | TGCGCCAGCAGTGTGGGGGACGAGCAGTACTTC
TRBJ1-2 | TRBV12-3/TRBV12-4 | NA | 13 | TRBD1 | CASRRDRLYGYTF | TGTGCCAGCAGGCGGGACAGGCTCTATGGCTACACCTTC
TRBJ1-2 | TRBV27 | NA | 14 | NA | CASSPRVEGIGYTF | TGTGCCAGCAGTCCCCGAGTGGAAGGGATCGGCTACACCTTC
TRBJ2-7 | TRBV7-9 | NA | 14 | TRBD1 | CASSTRDREGEQYF | TGTGCCAGCAGCACCAGGGACAGGGAGGGCGAGCAGTACTTC
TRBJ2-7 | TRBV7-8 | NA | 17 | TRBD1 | CASSLAGWDRGQGEQYF | TGTGCCAGCAGCTTAGCGGGGTGGGACAGGGGGCAGGGCGAGCAGTACTTC
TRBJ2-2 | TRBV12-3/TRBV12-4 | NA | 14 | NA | CASSPARQSGELFF | TGTGCCAGCAGTCCCGCTAGACAGTCCGGGGAGCTGTTTTTT
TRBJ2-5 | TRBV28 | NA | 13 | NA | CASREGSEETQYF | TGTGCCAGCAGGGAAGGAAGTGAAGAGACCCAGTACTTC
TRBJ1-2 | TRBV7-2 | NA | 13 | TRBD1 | CASSARDRVGYTF | TGTGCCAGCAGCGCCCGGGACAGGGTTGGCTACACCTTC
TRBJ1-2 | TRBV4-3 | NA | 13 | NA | CASSQDSMGGYTF | TGCGCCAGCAGCCAAGATTCCATGGGCGGCTACACCTTC
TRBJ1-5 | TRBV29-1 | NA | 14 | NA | CSVGAGKGNQPQHF | TGCAGCGTTGGAGCAGGGAAAGGCAATCAGCCCCAGCATTTT
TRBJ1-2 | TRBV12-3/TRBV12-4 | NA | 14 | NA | CASSNPGTLYGYTF | TGTGCCAGCAGTAATCCCGGGACGCTCTATGGCTACACCTTC
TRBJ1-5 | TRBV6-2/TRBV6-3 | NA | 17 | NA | CASSYVKALGSNQPQHF | TGTGCCAGCAGTTACGTTAAGGCCCTTGGGAGCAATCAGCCCCAGCATTTT
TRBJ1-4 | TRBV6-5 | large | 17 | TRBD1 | CASSSNRGGGTNEKLFF | TGTGCCAGCAGTTCAAACAGGGGAGGCGGGACTAATGAAAAACTGTTTTTT
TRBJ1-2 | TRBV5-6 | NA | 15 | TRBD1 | CASSEDRGGIYGYTF | TGTGCCAGCAGCGAGGACAGGGGGGGAATCTATGGCTACACCTTC
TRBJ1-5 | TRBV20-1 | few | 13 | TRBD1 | CSALTGGNQPQHF | TGCAGTGCTTTGACAGGGGGTAATCAGCCCCAGCATTTT
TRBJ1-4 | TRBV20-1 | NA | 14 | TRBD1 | CSASTGTGNEKLFF | TGCAGTGCGTCAACCGGGACAGGGAATGAAAAACTGTTTTTT
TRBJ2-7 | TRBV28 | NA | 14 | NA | CASTKETHTYEQYF | TGTGCCAGCACTAAGGAGACCCACACCTACGAGCAGTACTTC
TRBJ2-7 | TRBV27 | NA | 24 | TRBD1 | CASSLYARTGDLGGSRRANYEQYF | TGTGCCAGCAGTTTATATGCCCGGACAGGGGACCTCGGTGGCTCTCGGCGAGCCAACTACGAGCAGTACTTC
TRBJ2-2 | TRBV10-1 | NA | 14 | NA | CASSEGKNTGELFF | TGCGCCAGCAGTGAAGGGAAGAACACCGGGGAGCTGTTTTTT
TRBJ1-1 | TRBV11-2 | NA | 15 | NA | CASSPAWGDGPEAFF | TGTGCCAGCAGCCCTGCGTGGGGGGATGGGCCTGAAGCTTTCTTT
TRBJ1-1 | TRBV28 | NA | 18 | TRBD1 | CASSLYSGQGQGRAEAFF | TGTGCCAGCAGTTTATACTCCGGACAAGGACAGGGGAGGGCTGAAGCTTTCTTT
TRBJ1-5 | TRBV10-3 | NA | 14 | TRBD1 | CAISPRDRDQPQHF | TGTGCCATCAGTCCCCGGGACAGAGATCAGCCCCAGCATTTT
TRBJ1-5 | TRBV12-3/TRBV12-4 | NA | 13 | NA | CASSSQALEPQHF | TGTGCCAGCAGCTCGCAGGCGTTGGAGCCCCAGCATTTT
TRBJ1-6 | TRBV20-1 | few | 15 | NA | CSAVLGQLNNSPLHF | TGCAGTGCCGTCCTTGGACAGTTAAATAATTCACCCCTCCACTTT
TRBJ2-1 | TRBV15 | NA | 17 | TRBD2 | CATSRTPGLAGDNEQFF | TGTGCCACCAGCCGTACACCCGGACTAGCGGGAGACAATGAGCAGTTCTTC
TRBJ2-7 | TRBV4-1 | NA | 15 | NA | CASSPPGAASYEQYF | TGCGCCAGCAGCCCCCCCGGGGCAGCTTCCTACGAGCAGTACTTC
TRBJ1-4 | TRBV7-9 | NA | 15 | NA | CASNKGLRELEKLFF | TGTGCCAGCAACAAGGGACTGCGGGAGTTAGAAAAACTGTTTTTT
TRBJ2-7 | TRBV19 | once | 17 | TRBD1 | CASSGTGAVNIFYEQYF | TGTGCCAGTAGTGGGACAGGGGCTGTCAACATCTTCTACGAGCAGTACTTC
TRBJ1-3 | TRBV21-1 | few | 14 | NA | CASSNEYSGNTIYF | TGTGCCAGCAGCAACGAGTACTCTGGAAACACCATATATTTT
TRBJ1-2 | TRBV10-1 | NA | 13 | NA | CASSEGREDGYTF | TGCGCCAGCAGTGAGGGCAGGGAGGATGGCTACACCTTC
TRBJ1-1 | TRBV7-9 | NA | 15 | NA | CASSLALEWGGEAFF | TGTGCCAGCAGCTTAGCGCTTGAGTGGGGCGGGGAAGCTTTCTTT
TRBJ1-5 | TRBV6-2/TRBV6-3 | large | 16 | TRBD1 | CASRETTGGGNQPQHF | TGTGCCAGCAGGGAGACGACAGGGGGCGGCAATCAGCCCCAGCATTTT
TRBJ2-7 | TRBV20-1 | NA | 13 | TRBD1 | CSATPTGMGEQYF | TGCAGTGCTACTCCGACAGGGATGGGCGAGCAGTACTTC
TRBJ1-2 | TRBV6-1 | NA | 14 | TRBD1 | CASRHGQGNYGYTF | TGTGCCAGCAGACACGGACAGGGCAACTATGGCTACACCTTC
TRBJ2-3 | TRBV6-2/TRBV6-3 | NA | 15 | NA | CASRRERTSTDTQYF | TGTGCCAGCAGGAGGGAGCGGACGAGCACAGATACGCAGTATTTT
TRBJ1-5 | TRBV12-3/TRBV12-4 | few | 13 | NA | CASSPTGPPPQHF | TGTGCCAGCAGCCCGACAGGCCCCCCGCCCCAGCATTTT
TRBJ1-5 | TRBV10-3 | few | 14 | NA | CAIKGEPDNQPQHF | TGTGCCATCAAGGGAGAACCCGACAATCAGCCCCAGCATTTT
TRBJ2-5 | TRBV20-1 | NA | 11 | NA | CSASLLETQYF | TGCAGTGCTAGTTTGCTAGAGACCCAGTACTTC
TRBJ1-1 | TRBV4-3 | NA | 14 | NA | CASSQDRVSTEAFF | TGCGCCAGCAGCCAAGATAGGGTCTCCACTGAAGCTTTCTTT
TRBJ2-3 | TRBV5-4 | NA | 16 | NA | CASSTRQAAHTDTQYF | TGTGCCAGCAGCACCAGACAGGCGGCACACACAGATACGCAGTATTTT